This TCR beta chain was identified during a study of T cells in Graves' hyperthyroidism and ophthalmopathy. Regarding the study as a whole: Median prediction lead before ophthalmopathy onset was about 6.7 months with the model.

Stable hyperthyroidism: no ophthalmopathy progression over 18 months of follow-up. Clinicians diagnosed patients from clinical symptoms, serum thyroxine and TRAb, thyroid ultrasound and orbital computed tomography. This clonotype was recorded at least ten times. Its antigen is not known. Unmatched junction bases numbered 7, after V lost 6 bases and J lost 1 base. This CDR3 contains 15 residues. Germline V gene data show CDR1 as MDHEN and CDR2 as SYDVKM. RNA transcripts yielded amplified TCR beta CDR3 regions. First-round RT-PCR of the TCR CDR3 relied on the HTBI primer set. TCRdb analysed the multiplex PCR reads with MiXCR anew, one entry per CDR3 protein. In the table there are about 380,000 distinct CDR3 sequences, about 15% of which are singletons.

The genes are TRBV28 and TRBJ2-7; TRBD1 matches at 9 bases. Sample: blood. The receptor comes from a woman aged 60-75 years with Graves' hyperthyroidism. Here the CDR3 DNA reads TGTGCCAGCAGCACCCCGGGACAGGGTTCCTACGAGCAGTACTTC. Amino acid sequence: CASSTPGQGSYEQYF.